A selection of T cell receptor beta chains follows, all from one sample in a study of blood T cells in healthy people across ages. TCRdb called the 5' RACE reads again in MiXCR, with one record for every CDR3 protein. The table has approximately 800,000 distinct CDR3 sequences, roughly 46% seen once. Sequencing was done on a sample of blood. Receptors were obtained from a man older than 75 in good health. Each CDR3 is given without its conserved first and last residue. Fields, in order: V gene, CDR3 protein.

v_gene: TRBV5-1
CDR3aa: ASSLRAATTSYKQY

v_gene: TRBV12-3/TRBV12-4
CDR3aa: ASSSRTSGGDNEQF

v_gene: TRBV20-1
CDR3aa: SASIAEELSYEQY

v_gene: TRBV14
CDR3aa: ASSQRLARGQETQY

v_gene: TRBV7-6
CDR3aa: ASGVGTEAF

v_gene: TRBV6-1
CDR3aa: ASSSLTGHSNQPQH

v_gene: TRBV29-1
CDR3aa: SVPTSGRAGEQF

v_gene: TRBV5-1
CDR3aa: ASSLEGAGYNEQF

v_gene: TRBV5-1
CDR3aa: ASSLDQVGCEQY

v_gene: TRBV20-1
CDR3aa: SASGQFYEQY

v_gene: TRBV5-1
CDR3aa: ASSLVGQGLGEQY

v_gene: TRBV27
CDR3aa: ASSAVRTGLMGHEQY

v_gene: TRBV20-1
CDR3aa: SARGAPVGYGYT

v_gene: TRBV12-3/TRBV12-4
CDR3aa: ASRTGLAWLSGANVLT

v_gene: TRBV5-1
CDR3aa: ASSLARDRVYEQY

v_gene: TRBV3-1
CDR3aa: ASSQENRLTYEQY

v_gene: TRBV12-3/TRBV12-4
CDR3aa: ASSSLAGGKTDTQY

v_gene: TRBV12-5
CDR3aa: ASRDGGGPEQY

v_gene: TRBV28
CDR3aa: ASTPLGVETDTQY

v_gene: TRBV10-3
CDR3aa: AIREGLGVDVQF

v_gene: TRBV6-2/TRBV6-3
CDR3aa: ATAAFIGGYT

v_gene: TRBV27
CDR3aa: ASSPARTSYEQY

v_gene: TRBV5-1
CDR3aa: ASRMEASGRFTGELF

v_gene: TRBV15
CDR3aa: ATSRDRRAGSTGELF

v_gene: TRBV5-1
CDR3aa: ASSQLTGSSGANVLT

v_gene: TRBV7-2
CDR3aa: ASSLVPPRDEQF

v_gene: TRBV4-3
CDR3aa: ASSQEGGLDEQF

v_gene: TRBV6-6
CDR3aa: ASSYPGQALYLY

v_gene: TRBV9
CDR3aa: ASSVAHQTPEQF

v_gene: TRBV7-2
CDR3aa: ASSYPGQGSNTGAF

v_gene: TRBV6-4
CDR3aa: ASIRKGDQPQH

v_gene: TRBV24-1
CDR3aa: ATSDLRSRTSIHEQF

v_gene: TRBV20-1
CDR3aa: SARGPFAVNEQY

v_gene: TRBV5-1
CDR3aa: ASSLGRMRETQY

v_gene: TRBV28
CDR3aa: ASSSLYQGTKPYDEQF

v_gene: TRBV11-3
CDR3aa: ASSFTREVQY

v_gene: TRBV6-1
CDR3aa: ASSDPGGYT

v_gene: TRBV24-1
CDR3aa: ATKTGETDTQY

v_gene: TRBV4-2
CDR3aa: ASSQGGLAGFQETQY

v_gene: TRBV5-1
CDR3aa: ASSLASSPAGTAYEQY

v_gene: TRBV28
CDR3aa: ASSLLSGGWF

v_gene: TRBV29-1
CDR3aa: SVPSGRPLTDTQY

v_gene: TRBV9
CDR3aa: ASSVASGSFDEQF

v_gene: TRBV5-1
CDR3aa: ASSWKTVSETQY